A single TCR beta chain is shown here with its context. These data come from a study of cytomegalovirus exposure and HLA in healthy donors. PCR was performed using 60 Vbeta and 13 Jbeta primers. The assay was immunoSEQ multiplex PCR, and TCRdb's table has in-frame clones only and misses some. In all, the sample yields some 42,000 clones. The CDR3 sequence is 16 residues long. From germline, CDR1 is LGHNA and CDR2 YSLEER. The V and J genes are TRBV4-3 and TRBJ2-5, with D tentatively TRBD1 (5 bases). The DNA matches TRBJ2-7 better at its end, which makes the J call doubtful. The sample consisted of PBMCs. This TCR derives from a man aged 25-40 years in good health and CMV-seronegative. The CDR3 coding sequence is TGCGCCAGCAGCCAAGAACCGGCCAGGGCCGTCGACGAGCAGTACTTC. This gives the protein CASSQEPARAVDEQYF.